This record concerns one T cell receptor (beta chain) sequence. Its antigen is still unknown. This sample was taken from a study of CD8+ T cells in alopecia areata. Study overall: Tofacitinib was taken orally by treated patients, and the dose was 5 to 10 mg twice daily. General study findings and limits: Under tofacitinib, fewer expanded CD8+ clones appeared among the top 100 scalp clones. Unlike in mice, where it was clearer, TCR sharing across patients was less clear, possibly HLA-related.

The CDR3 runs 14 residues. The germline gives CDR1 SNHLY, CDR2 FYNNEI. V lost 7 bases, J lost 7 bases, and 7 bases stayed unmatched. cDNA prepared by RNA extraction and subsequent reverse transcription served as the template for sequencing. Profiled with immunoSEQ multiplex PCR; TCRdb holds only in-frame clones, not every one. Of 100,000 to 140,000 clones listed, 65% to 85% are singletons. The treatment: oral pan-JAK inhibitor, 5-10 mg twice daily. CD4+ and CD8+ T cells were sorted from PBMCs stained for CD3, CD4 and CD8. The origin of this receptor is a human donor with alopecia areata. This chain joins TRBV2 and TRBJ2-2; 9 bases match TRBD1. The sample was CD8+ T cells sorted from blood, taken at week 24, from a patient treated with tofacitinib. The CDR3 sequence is CASTRGQGNGELFF. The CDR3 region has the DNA TGTGCCAGCACCCGGGGACAGGGAAACGGGGAGCTGTTTTTT.